The 9 T cell receptor beta chains in this list originate from one sample, sequenced in a study of blood T cell repertoires in COVID-19 (dated by TCRdb to the early 2020s). Library creation used the immunoSEQ multiplex PCR assay. TCRdb holds this immuneACCESS table with in-frame rearrangements only. Some clones are missing; in checked studies, unresolved V genes explain under half, and the rest has no known cause. The sample table records 250,000 or so clones; about 85% of these occur just once. Under 14% of the sample rests with the top ten. Sequencing was carried out using PBMCs or T cells enriched from blood (not recorded which). These receptor sequences come from a man aged 30 to 39 who had recovered from COVID-19.

This sequence joins TRBV10-3 and TRBJ2-3; 9 bases line up with TRBD2. There are 14 residues in the CDR3. From germline, CDR1 is ENHRY and CDR2 SYGVKD. V was clipped by 5 bases and J by 3 bases; unmatched bases: 3. The CDR3 region is CAISRTSETDTQYF. CDR3 sequence (DNA): TGTGCCATCAGTCGGACTAGCGAGACAGATACGCAGTATTTT.

By sample fraction, this clone is medium-sized. The rearrangement joins TRBV4-1 to TRBJ1-3; unclear D gene. This CDR3 spans 15 amino acids. Per the germline V gene, CDR1 is MGHRA and CDR2 is YSYEKL. V gave up 4 bases and J gave up 5 bases, with 15 bases separating them. DNA for the CDR3: TGCGCCAGCAGCCCCGAAGCGGACCCAAGAAACACCATATATTTT. Translation: CASSPEADPRNTIYF.

V and J are TRBV4-2 and TRBJ2-2; 12 positions agree with TRBD2. The CDR3 runs 21 residues. Trimming cost V 2 bases and J 5 bases; bases outside gene matches: 18. The germline V gene encodes CDR1 LGHNA and CDR2 YNFKEQ. CDR3 nucleotides: TGTGCCAGCAGCCAAACCGTACGACTAGCGGGAGTGTTAGCCGGGACCGGGGAGCTGTTTTTT. Its translation: CASSQTVRLAGVLAGTGELFF.

This clone appeared a single time. The gene calls are TRBV7-2 and TRBJ1-4, with a tentative D call TRBD1 (6 bases). With 4 bases removed from V and 3 bases from J, the gap between germline ends came to 15 bases. Germline CDR1 is SGHTA and CDR2 is FQGNSA. This CDR3 region has 16 residues. CDR3 protein: CASSSGGTRANEKLFF. CDR3 nucleotide sequence: TGTGCCAGCAGCTCGGGGGGGACACGGGCTAATGAAAAACTGTTTTTT. The full variable domain, rest sourced from reference TRBV7-2 and TRBJ1-4, is GAGVSQSPSNKVTEKGKDVELRCDPISGHTALYWYRQSLGQGLEFLIYFQGNSAPDKSGLPSDRFSAERTGGSVSTLTIQRTQQEDSAVYLCASSSGGTRANEKLFFGSGTQLSVL.

The CDR3 loop is CASRSLGGSTYEQYF. In DNA, the CDR3 is TGTGCCAGCAGGAGTCTGGGAGGTAGTACCTACGAGCAGTACTTC. The genes are TRBV11-2 and TRBJ2-7, with a possible D match to TRBD2 (6 bases). Deletions cut 6 bases from V and 2 bases from J, with 17 bases between. This CDR3 spans 15 amino acids. CDR1 and CDR2 from the germline V gene are SGHAT and FQNNGV.

This sequence joins TRBV3-1 (or the pseudogene TRBV3-2) and TRBJ1-5, with TRBD1 matching over 7 bases. V trimming: 1 base; J trimming: 5 bases; junction bases outside the gene matches: 2. The CDR3 is made up of 14 amino acids. The germline V gene has CDR1 LGHDT and CDR2 YNNKEL (reference sequence). CDR3 DNA sequence: TGTGCCAGCAGCCAAGGAGGGGGCCATCAGCCCCAGCATTTT. Encoded protein: CASSQGGGHQPQHF.

V and J are TRBV10-3 and TRBJ2-7; perhaps TRBD2 as D (5 bases). The V end lost 10 bases, the J end lost 3 bases, and 16 bases lay between the germline ends. Looked up from germline, CDR1 is ENHRY and CDR2 is SYGVKD. The CDR3 has 13 amino acids. The CDR3: CATTGSSRYEQYF. CDR3 bases: TGTGCCACCACGGGGAGTAGCCGCTACGAGCAGTACTTC.

V and J are TRBV27 and TRBJ2-1; the D gene is possibly TRBD1 (6 bases). Trimming shortened V by 6 bases and J by 1 base, and 16 bases separated the two germline ends. Per germline, CDR1 MNHEY and CDR2 SMNVEV (reference sequence). This CDR3 region has 16 residues. In nucleotides, the CDR3 is TGTGCCAGCAGAGGCTTAACAGGGAGTTCCTACAATGAGCAGTTCTTC. Protein product: CASRGLTGSSYNEQFF.

The chain carries TRBV28 and TRBJ1-2; D not resolved. Trimming pared 3 bases from V and 5 bases from J, leaving 16 bases between. The CDR3 has 15 residues. Germline CDR1 and CDR2: MDHEN and SYDVKM. CDR3 DNA: TGTGCCAGCAGTTTTGTGTCGGGGAACAAGTATGGCTACACCTTC. Translation: CASSFVSGNKYGYTF.